Sequencing of this T cell receptor (beta chain) was carried out in a study of cytomegalovirus exposure and HLA in healthy donors. Use of 60 Vbeta and 13 Jbeta primers characterized the PCR. Profiling relied on immunoSEQ multiplex PCR, and the TCRdb table lists in-frame clones only, not all of them. The data show 150,000 to 200,000 clones, under 85% seen once. In its sample, this clone was seen a few times. When sampled, the donors appeared nominally healthy, though they likely had unrecorded immune exposures. The junction had 7 bases not matched to a gene; V was cut back by 2 bases and J by 4 bases. Germline assignment: CDR1 SGHRS and CDR2 YFSETQ. The CDR3 contains 16 residues.

Source material: PBMCs. The origin of this receptor is a human donor in good health. This chain links TRBV5-1 with TRBJ2-1; the match to TRBD2 covers 9 bases. This chain's CDR3 is CASSFGAGGEYNEQFF. DNA of the CDR3: TGCGCCAGCAGCTTCGGGGCGGGGGGGGAATACAATGAGCAGTTCTTC.